The 20 T cell receptor beta chains reported below all come from one sample, sequenced in a study of monozygotic twins with inflammatory bowel disease. TCRdb re-called the 5' RACE reads, yielding one record per CDR3 amino acid sequence without DNA. Recorded for this sample: about 420,000 distinct CDR3 sequences. Input material: blood. Receptors originate from a human donor with ulcerative colitis or Crohn's disease, or a healthy co-twin of an affected twin (not recorded which).

The chain employs TRBV6-5 and TRBJ1-2; the TRBD1 assignment by TCRdb is unverifiable without DNA. The CDR3 loop spans 12 amino acids. Germline CDR1 reads MNHEY; CDR2 reads SVGAGI. The CDR3 region is CASRGTVHGYTF.

The chain carries TRBV19 and TRBJ2-5. CDR1 and CDR2 from the germline V gene are LNHDA and SQIVND (reference sequence). The CDR3 runs 15 residues. The CDR3 protein is CASSINSLYQETQYF. Together with reference TRBV19 and TRBJ2-5, the CDR3 gives the full variable domain: DGGITQSPKYLFRKEGQNVTLSCEQNLNHDAMYWYRQDPGQGLRLIYYSQIVNDFQKGDIAEGYSVSREKKESFPLTVTSAQKNPTAFYLCASSINSLYQETQYFGPGTRLLVL.

The rearrangement links TRBV6-5 to TRBJ1-1; the TRBD1 assignment by TCRdb is unverifiable without DNA. The CDR3 has 16 residues. The germline V gene encodes CDR1 MNHEY and CDR2 SVGAGI. CDR3 sequence: CASSYLTGPGGTEAFF.

The chain employs TRBV4-1 and TRBJ2-2; TCRdb's D gene call, TRBD2, goes unchecked for lack of DNA. The CDR3 extends over 15 amino acids. CDR1 and CDR2 (germline): MGHRA, YSYEKL. CDR3 protein: CASSLRGGRTGELFF.

V gene TRBV20-1 combines with J gene TRBJ1-4; checking the TCRdb D call of TRBD1 is not possible without DNA. The length of the CDR3 is 13 residues. Germline assignment: CDR1 DFQATT and CDR2 SNEGSKA (reference sequence). The CDR3 sequence: CSVDGGTNEKLFF.

The chain carries TRBV5-4 and TRBJ2-5; TCRdb returns TRBD2, unconfirmable since there is no DNA. This CDR3 spans 14 amino acids. Germline CDR1 SGHNT, CDR2 YYREEE (reference sequence). CDR3 in amino acids: CASSANSGQETQYF.

V usage is TRBV5-1 and J usage is TRBJ1-3. This CDR3 spans 14 amino acids. CDR1 and CDR2 (germline): SGHRS, YFSETQ. CDR3 loop: CASSLIGSGNTIYF.

The chain recombines TRBV28 with TRBJ1-5; TCRdb returns TRBD1, unconfirmable since there is no DNA. Per the germline V gene, CDR1 is MDHEN and CDR2 is SYDVKM. The CDR3 runs to 14 residues. CDR3 in amino acids: CASSAPGYNQPQHF.

The chain links TRBV6-2 or TRBV6-3 to TRBJ1-5. Germline CDR1 is MNHEY and CDR2 is SVGEGT. This CDR3 is 13 amino acids long. The CDR3 reads CASSYESNQPQHF.

The CDR3 loop is CASSPTALRVVWAFF. The chain couples TRBV4-1 to TRBJ1-1. Germline V CDR1 and CDR2: MGHRA, YSYEKL. The CDR3 has 15 residues.

This chain joins TRBV5-1 and TRBJ2-3. This CDR3 spans 14 amino acids. Germline assignment: CDR1 SGHRS and CDR2 YFSETQ. This chain's CDR3 is CASRARQTTDTQYF.

This chain joins TRBV5-4 and TRBJ1-1; TCRdb calls TRBD1, which cannot be checked without DNA. The germline V gene encodes CDR1 SGHNT and CDR2 YYREEE (reference sequence). The CDR3 spans 17 residues. CDR3 in amino acids: CASSLFPRKIMNTEAFF.

The rearrangement links TRBV11-2 to TRBJ2-1; the TCRdb call, TRBD2, lacks DNA for checking. The CDR3 is 13 residues long. CDR1 and CDR2 (germline): SGHAT, FQNNGV. CDR3 region: CASSFTRQNEQFF.

The chain employs TRBV7-2 and TRBJ1-5; with no DNA, the TCRdb D assignment of TRBD1 cannot be verified. The CDR3 totals 16 residues. Germline lookup yields CDR1 SGHTA and CDR2 FQGNSA. CDR3: CASSRFGQGSNQPQHF.

The V call is TRBV6-1, the J call TRBJ1-1; TCRdb's D gene call, TRBD1, goes unchecked for lack of DNA. CDR3 length: 14 residues. CDR1 MNHNS and CDR2 SASEGT come from the germline V gene. CDR3 residues: CASSMDRINTEAFF.

V and J are TRBV6-1 and TRBJ2-2; the D call of TRBD2 rests on TCRdb alone, since no DNA is present to check it. CDR1 is MNHNS and CDR2 is SASEGT in the germline V gene. The CDR3 contains 15 residues. The CDR3 spells CASSGTVANTGELFF.

The rearrangement joins TRBV20-1 to TRBJ2-3; checking the TCRdb D call of TRBD1 is not possible without DNA. The CDR3 runs 16 residues. CDR1 is DFQATT, CDR2 SNEGSKA, per germline (reference sequence). Here the CDR3 reads CSADGVGGTVEDTQYF.

The J gene is TRBJ2-2, the V gene TRBV20-1; TCRdb gives TRBD1 as the D gene, but with no DNA this cannot be confirmed. Germline values: CDR1 DFQATT, CDR2 SNEGSKA (reference sequence). There are 16 residues in the CDR3. This CDR3 reads CSASVLGTGVTGELFF.

The rearrangement joins TRBV4-3 to TRBJ2-7. CDR3 length: 15 residues. Germline-derived CDR1 and CDR2 are LGHNA and YSLEER. The CDR3 is CASSQDQGWSYEQYF.

The chain carries TRBV5-4 and TRBJ2-1; the D gene TCRdb calls, TRBD2, cannot be checked with no DNA. The CDR3 is 17 residues long. The germline V gene encodes CDR1 SGHNT and CDR2 YYREEE (reference sequence). The CDR3 reads CASSSLAGGGSYNEQFF.